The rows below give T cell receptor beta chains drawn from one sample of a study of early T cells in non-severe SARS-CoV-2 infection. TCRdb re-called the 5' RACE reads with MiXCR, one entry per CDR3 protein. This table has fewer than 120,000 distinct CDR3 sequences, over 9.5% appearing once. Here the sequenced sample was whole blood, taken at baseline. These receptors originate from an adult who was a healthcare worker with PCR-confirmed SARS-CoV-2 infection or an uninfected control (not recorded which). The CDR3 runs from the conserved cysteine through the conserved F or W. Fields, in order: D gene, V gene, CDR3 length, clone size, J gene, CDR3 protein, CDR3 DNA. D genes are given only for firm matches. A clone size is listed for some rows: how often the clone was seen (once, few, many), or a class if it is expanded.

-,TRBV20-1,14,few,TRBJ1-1,CSASYPGLNTEAFF,TGCAGTGCTAGTTATCCCGGGTTGAACACTGAAGCTTTCTTT
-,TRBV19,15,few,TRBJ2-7,CASSISGGELNEQYF,TGTGCCAGTAGTATTTCTGGGGGCGAATTAAACGAGCAGTACTTC
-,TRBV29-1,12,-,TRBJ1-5,CSVVEGNQPQHF,TGCAGCGTTGTAGAAGGCAATCAGCCCCAGCATTTT
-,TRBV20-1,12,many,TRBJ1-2,CSASRGELGYTF,TGCAGTGCTAGCAGAGGGGAGCTTGGCTACACCTTC
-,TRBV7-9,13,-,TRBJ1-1,CASSLEPGTEAFF,TGTGCCAGCAGCTTAGAACCGGGAACTGAAGCTTTCTTT
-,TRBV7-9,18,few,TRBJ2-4,CASSFNAGRGLAKNIQYF,TGTGCCAGCAGCTTTAACGCAGGGCGAGGGTTAGCCAAAAACATTCAGTACTTC
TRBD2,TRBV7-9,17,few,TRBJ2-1,CASSLGTSGFTYNEQFF,TGTGCCAGCAGCTTAGGGACTAGCGGGTTTACCTACAATGAGCAGTTCTTC
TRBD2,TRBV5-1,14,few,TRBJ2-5,CASSPGRGQETQYF,TGCGCCAGCAGCCCCGGGCGGGGGCAAGAGACCCAGTACTTC
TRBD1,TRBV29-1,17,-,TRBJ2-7,CSVEDGEPGQGPRVQYF,TGCAGCGTTGAAGATGGGGAGCCGGGACAGGGCCCAAGGGTGCAGTACTTC
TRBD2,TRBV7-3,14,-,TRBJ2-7,CASSTGLAGAEQYF,TGTGCCAGCAGCACGGGACTAGCGGGAGCCGAGCAGTACTTC
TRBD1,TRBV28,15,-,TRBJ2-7,CASSLFSPRTGEQYF,TGTGCCAGCAGTTTATTTAGCCCCAGGACAGGGGAACAGTACTTC
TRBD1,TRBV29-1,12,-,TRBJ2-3,CSVAGGADTQYF,TGCAGCGTTGCAGGGGGCGCAGATACGCAGTATTTT
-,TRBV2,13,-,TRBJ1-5,CASSSAMNQPQHF,TGTGCCAGCAGTTCGGCGATGAATCAGCCCCAGCATTTT
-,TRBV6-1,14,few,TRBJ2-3,CASSPIARSDTQYF,TGTGCCAGCTCACCCATTGCCCGGTCAGATACGCAGTATTTT
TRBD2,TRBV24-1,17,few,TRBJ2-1,CATSDRPPSGRDGEQFF,TGTGCCACCAGTGACCGCCCCCCTAGCGGGAGGGATGGTGAGCAGTTCTTC
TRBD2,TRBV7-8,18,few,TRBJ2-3,CASSFGLAGVGATDTQYF,TGTGCCAGCAGCTTCGGGCTAGCGGGAGTAGGGGCCACAGATACGCAGTATTTT
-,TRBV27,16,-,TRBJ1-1,CASSSQAAVINTEAFF,TGTGCCAGCAGTTCTCAAGCGGCGGTGATAAACACTGAAGCTTTCTTT
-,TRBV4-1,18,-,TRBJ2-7,CASSLQTGRGGGGYEQYF,TGCGCCAGCAGCCTTCAGACAGGCCGAGGGGGTGGCGGCTACGAGCAGTACTTC
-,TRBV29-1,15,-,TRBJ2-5,CSVERSGEYLETQYF,TGCAGCGTTGAACGCTCGGGGGAGTATCTGGAGACCCAGTACTTC
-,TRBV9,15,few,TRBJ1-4,CASSPQAAPNEKLFF,TGTGCCAGCAGCCCTCAGGCAGCACCGAATGAAAAACTGTTTTTT
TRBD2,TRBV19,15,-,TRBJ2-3,CASTERGGETDTQYF,TGTGCCAGTACGGAGCGGGGGGGCGAAACAGATACGCAGTATTTT
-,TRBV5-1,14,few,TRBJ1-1,CASSFQSGNTEAFF,TGCGCCAGCAGCTTCCAGTCAGGGAACACTGAAGCTTTCTTT
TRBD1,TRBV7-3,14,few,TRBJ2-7,CASSLVGQSYEQYF,TGTGCCAGCAGCTTAGTGGGACAGTCCTACGAGCAGTACTTC
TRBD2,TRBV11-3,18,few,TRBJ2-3,CASSLTSFPAGVTDTQYF,TGTGCCAGCAGCTTAACCTCCTTTCCAGCGGGAGTCACAGATACGCAGTATTTT
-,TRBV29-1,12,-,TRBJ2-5,CSVGGVQETQYF,TGCAGCGTTGGCGGGGTTCAAGAGACCCAGTACTTC
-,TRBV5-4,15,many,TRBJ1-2,CASSQGGGYDYGYTF,TGTGCCAGCAGCCAGGGAGGGGGGTACGACTATGGCTACACCTTC
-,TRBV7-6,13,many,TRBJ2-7,CASSLDTSYEQYF,TGTGCCAGCAGCTTAGACACCTCCTACGAGCAGTACTTC
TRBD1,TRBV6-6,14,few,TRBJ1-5,CASLDRGGDQPQHF,TGTGCCAGCCTTGACAGGGGTGGAGATCAGCCCCAGCATTTT
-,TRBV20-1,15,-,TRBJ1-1,CSASFLDLSLTEAFF,TGCAGTGCGAGTTTCCTAGACCTCTCACTCACTGAAGCTTTCTTT
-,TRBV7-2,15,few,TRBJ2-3,CASSLGPERTDTQYF,TGTGCCAGCAGCTTAGGGCCAGAGAGGACAGATACGCAGTATTTT
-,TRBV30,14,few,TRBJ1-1,CAWKLGHPNTEAFF,TGTGCCTGGAAGCTGGGACACCCGAACACTGAAGCTTTCTTT
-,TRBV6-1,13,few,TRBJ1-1,CASSEVVGRAAFF,TGTGCCAGCAGTGAAGTCGTGGGGCGGGCGGCTTTCTTT
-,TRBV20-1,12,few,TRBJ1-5,CSASRSNQPQHF,TGCAGTGCTAGTCGTAGCAATCAGCCCCAGCATTTT
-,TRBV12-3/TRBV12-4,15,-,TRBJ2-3,CASSLWDGGTDTQYF,TGTGCCAGCAGTTTGTGGGATGGGGGCACAGATACGCAGTATTTT
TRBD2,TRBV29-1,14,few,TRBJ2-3,CSVLLAGAPDTQYF,TGCAGCGTACTTCTAGCGGGAGCTCCAGATACGCAGTATTTT
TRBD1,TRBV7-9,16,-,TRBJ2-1,CASSLVSGQGFDEQFF,TGTGCCAGCAGCTTAGTATCCGGACAGGGCTTCGATGAGCAGTTCTTC
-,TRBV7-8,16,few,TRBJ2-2,CASTPPSRVVTGELFF,TGTGCCAGCACCCCGCCGAGCAGGGTAGTCACCGGGGAGCTGTTTTTT
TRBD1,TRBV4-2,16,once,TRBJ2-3,CASSQAISRGTDTQYF,TGTGCCAGCAGCCAAGCGATAAGCAGGGGGACAGATACGCAGTATTTT
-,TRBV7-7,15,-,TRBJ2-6,CASSPDITGANVLTF,TGTGCCAGCAGCCCCGACATTACTGGGGCCAACGTCCTGACTTTC
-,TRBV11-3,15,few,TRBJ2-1,CASSSTRGQTGEQFF,TGTGCCAGCAGCTCCACGCGGGGGCAGACGGGTGAGCAGTTCTTC
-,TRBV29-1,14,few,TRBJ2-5,CSVEVVGEQETQYF,TGCAGCGTTGAAGTAGTGGGGGAACAAGAGACCCAGTACTTC
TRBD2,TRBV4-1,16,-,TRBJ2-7,CASSQVWTSGTYEQYF,TGCGCCAGCAGCCAAGTATGGACTAGCGGCACCTACGAGCAGTACTTC
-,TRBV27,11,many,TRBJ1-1,CASRRGEDTFF,TGTGCCAGCAGGCGCGGGGAAGATACTTTCTTT
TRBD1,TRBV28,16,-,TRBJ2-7,CASSTAGQAWEGREYF,TGTGCCAGCAGTACCGCCGGACAGGCCTGGGAAGGACGGGAGTACTTC
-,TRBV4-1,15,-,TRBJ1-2,CASSQDNNSNYGYTF,TGCGCCAGCAGCCAAGATAATAACAGCAACTATGGCTACACCTTC
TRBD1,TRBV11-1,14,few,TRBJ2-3,CASTTGVRADTQYF,TGTGCCAGCACAACAGGGGTTAGGGCAGATACGCAGTATTTT
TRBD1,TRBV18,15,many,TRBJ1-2,CASSHPGTGDYGYTF,TGTGCCAGCTCACATCCCGGGACAGGGGACTATGGCTACACCTTC
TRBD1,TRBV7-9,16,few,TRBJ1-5,CASSLALTGDNQPQHF,TGTGCCAGCAGCTTAGCCCTGACAGGGGATAATCAGCCCCAGCATTTT
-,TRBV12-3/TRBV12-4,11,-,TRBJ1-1,CASSGSAEAFF,TGTGCCAGCAGCGGTTCCGCTGAAGCTTTCTTT
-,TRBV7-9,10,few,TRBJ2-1,CAPRSVEQFF,TGTGCCCCCCGGTCGGTTGAGCAGTTCTTC
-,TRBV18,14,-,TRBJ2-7,CASSRDGSSYEQYF,TGTGCCAGCTCCCGGGACGGTAGCTCCTACGAGCAGTACTTC
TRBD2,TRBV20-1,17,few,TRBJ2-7,CSAQALAGGPSSYEQYF,TGCAGTGCCCAAGCCCTAGCGGGAGGCCCTAGCTCCTACGAGCAGTACTTC
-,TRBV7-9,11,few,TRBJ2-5,CASSQRETQYF,TGTGCCAGCAGTCAGCGGGAGACCCAGTACTTC
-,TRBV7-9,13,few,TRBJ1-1,CASSLEGNTEAFF,TGTGCCAGCAGCTTAGAAGGGAACACTGAAGCTTTCTTT
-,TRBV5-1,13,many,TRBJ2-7,CASSPPGVYEQYF,TGCGCCAGCAGCCCTCCCGGGGTTTACGAGCAGTACTTC
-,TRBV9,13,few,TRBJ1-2,CASSQDKNYGYTF,TGTGCCAGCAGCCAAGACAAGAACTATGGCTACACCTTC
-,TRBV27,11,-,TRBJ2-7,CASKSSYEQYF,TGTGCCAGCAAGAGCTCCTACGAGCAGTACTTC